The TCR beta chain described here comes from a study of shared T cell receptors in the human thymus. CDR3 length equals 17 residues. V lost 0 bases, J lost 0 bases, and 6 bases stayed unmatched. Germline CDR1 and CDR2: SGHDT and YYEEEE. Libraries were prepared by immunoSEQ multiplex PCR; TCRdb keeps only in-frame clonotypes and omits some of them. The sample yields over 350,000 clones, over 90% seen once. This TCR was recovered from a human donor. The chain carries TRBV5-6 and TRBJ1-1, with 9 bases lining up with TRBD1. The sequencing sample was made of thymocytes. CDR3 amino acids: CASSLDGTGIMNTEAFF. The CDR3 DNA follows: TGTGCCAGCAGCTTGGACGGGACAGGGATCATGAACACTGAAGCTTTCTTT.